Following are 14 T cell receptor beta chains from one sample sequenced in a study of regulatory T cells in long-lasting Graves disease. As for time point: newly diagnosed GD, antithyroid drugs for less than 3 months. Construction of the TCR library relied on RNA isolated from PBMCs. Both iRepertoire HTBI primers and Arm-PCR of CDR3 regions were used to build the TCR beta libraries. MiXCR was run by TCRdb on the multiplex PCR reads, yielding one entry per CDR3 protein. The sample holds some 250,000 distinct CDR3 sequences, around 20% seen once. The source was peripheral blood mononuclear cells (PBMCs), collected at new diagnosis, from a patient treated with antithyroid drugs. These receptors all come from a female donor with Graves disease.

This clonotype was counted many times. In DNA, the CDR3 is TGCGCCAGCAGCCAGGGTAGGAGCACAGATACGCAGTATTTT. Its protein product is CASSQGRSTDTQYF. This chain joins TRBV4-3 and TRBJ2-3, with unresolved D. The CDR3 is 14 residues long. Trimming stripped 3 bases from V and 0 bases from J, with 7 bases between. Looked up from germline, CDR1 is LGHNA and CDR2 is YSLEER.

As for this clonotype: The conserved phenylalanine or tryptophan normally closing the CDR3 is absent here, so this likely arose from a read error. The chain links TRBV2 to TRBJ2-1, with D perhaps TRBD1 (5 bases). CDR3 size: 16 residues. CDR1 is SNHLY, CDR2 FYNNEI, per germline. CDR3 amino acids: CATSDSPRTLYNEQFS. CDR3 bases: TGTGCCACCAGTGACAGCCCTAGAACACTCTACAATGAGCAGTTCTCC.

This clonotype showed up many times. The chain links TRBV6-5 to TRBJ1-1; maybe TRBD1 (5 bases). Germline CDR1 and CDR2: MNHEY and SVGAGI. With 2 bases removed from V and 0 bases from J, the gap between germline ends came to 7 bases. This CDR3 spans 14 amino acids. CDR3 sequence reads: CASSYRDVNTEAFF. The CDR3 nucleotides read TGTGCCAGCAGTTACAGGGACGTGAACACTGAAGCTTTCTTT.

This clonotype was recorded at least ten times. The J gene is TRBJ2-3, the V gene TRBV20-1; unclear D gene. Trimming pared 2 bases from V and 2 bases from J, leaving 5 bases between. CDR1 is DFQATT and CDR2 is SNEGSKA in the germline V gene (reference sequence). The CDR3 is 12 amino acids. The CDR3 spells CSARLLTDTQYF. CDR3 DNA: TGCAGTGCTAGACTGCTCACAGATACGCAGTATTTT.

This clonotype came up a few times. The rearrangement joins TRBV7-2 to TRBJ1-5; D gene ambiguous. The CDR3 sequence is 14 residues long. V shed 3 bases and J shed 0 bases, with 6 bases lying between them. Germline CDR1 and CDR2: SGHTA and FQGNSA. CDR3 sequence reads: CASSFGYSNQPQHF. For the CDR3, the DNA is TGTGCCAGCAGCTTCGGCTATAGCAATCAGCCCCAGCATTTT.

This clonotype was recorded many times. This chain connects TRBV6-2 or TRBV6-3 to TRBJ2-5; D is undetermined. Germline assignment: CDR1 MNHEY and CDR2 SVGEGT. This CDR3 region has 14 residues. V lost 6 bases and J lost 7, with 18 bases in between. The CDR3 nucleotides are TGTGCCAGCAGGTTGACACGGCCGAGAGGGACCCAGTACTTC. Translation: CASRLTRPRGTQYF.

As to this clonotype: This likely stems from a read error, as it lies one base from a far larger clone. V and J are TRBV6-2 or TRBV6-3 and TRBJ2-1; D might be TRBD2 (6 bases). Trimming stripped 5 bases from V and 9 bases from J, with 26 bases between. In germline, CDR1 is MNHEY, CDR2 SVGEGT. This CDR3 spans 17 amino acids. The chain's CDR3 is CASSERTGNSGPGEQFF. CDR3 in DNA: TGTGCCAGCAGTGAACGAACCGGAAATAGCGGCCCGGGTGAGCAGTTCTTC.

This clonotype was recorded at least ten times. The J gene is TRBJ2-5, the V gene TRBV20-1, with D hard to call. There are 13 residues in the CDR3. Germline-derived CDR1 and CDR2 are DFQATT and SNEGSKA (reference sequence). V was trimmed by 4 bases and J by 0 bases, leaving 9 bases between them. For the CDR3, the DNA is TGCAGTGCTAAAGACCCGTACCAAGAGACCCAGTACTTC. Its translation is CSAKDPYQETQYF.

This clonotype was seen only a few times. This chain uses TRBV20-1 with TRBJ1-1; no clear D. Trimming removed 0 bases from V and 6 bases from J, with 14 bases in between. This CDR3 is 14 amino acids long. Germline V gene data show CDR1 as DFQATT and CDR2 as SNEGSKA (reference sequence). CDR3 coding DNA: TGCAGTGCTAGAGAATCCCCCGAGGACCCTGAAGCTTTCTTT. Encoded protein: CSARESPEDPEAFF.

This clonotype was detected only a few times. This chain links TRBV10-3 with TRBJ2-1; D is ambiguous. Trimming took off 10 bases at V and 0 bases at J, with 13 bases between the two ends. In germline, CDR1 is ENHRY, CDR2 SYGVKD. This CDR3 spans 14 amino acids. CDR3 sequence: CATQNPPSYNEQFF. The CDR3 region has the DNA TGTGCCACCCAGAACCCCCCCTCCTACAATGAGCAGTTCTTC.

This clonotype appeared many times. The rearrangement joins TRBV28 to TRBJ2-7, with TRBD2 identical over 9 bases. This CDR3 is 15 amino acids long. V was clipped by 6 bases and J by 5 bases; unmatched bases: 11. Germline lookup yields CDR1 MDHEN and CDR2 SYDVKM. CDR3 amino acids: CASSRMGLAGNEQYF. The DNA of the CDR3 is TGTGCCAGCAGCCGCATGGGGCTAGCGGGGAACGAGCAGTACTTC.

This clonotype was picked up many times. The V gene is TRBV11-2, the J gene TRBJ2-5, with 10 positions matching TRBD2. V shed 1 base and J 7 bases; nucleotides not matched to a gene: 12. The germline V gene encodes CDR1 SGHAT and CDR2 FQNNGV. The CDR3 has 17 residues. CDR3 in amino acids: CASSLALAGGLTGTQYF. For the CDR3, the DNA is TGTGCCAGCAGCTTAGCTTTAGCGGGGGGCCTCACGGGGACCCAGTACTTC.

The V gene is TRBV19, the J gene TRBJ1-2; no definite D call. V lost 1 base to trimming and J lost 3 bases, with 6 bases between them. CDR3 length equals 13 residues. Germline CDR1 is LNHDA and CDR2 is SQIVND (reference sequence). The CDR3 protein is CASSIVGDYGYTF. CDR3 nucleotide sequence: TGTGCCAGTAGTATAGTGGGAGACTATGGCTACACCTTC.

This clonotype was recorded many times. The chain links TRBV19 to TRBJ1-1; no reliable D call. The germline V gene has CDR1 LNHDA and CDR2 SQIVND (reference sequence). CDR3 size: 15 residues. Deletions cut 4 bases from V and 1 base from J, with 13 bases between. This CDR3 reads CASSRNFAPNTEAFF. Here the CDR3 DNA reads TGTGCCAGTAGTAGGAATTTCGCCCCGAACACTGAAGCTTTCTTT.